These 30 T cell receptor beta chains were sequenced from one sample in a study of T cell repertoires in ileal Crohn's disease. The table came from immunoSEQ multiplex PCR; TCRdb's copy has only in-frame clones and leaves some out. Here the sample spans around 17,000 clones, around 88% being singletons. Sequenced material: ileal tissue. These receptors all stem from an adult with Crohn's disease.

The chain recombines TRBV7-3 with TRBJ1-1, with D possibly being TRBD1 (5 bases). Trimming took off 4 bases at V and 0 bases at J, with 15 bases between the two ends. The CDR3 is 16 residues long. Germline lookup yields CDR1 SGHTA and CDR2 FQGTGA. The CDR3 spells CASSSRGGLMNTEAFF. The CDR3 DNA reads as TGTGCCAGCAGCTCTCGTGGGGGACTTATGAACACTGAAGCTTTCTTT.

V is TRBV7-2 and J is TRBJ2-7, with a tentative D call TRBD1 (5 bases). V was clipped by 3 bases and J by 3 bases, with 12 bases between them. Germline CDR1 and CDR2: SGHTA and FQGNSA. CDR3 length equals 14 residues. The CDR3 DNA reads as TGTGCCAGCAGCTTGGCGGACACCTACTACGAGCAGTACTTC. It codes for CASSLADTYYEQYF.

The chain recombines TRBV7-8 with TRBJ2-2, with 10 bases matching TRBD2. The CDR3 covers 20 residues. The germline V gene encodes CDR1 SGHVS and CDR2 FQNEAQ. V was clipped by 3 bases and J by 5 bases; unmatched bases: 18. Here the CDR3 reads CASSLTLGILAGVRTGELFF. The CDR3 DNA follows: TGTGCCAGCAGCTTGACCTTAGGGATTCTAGCGGGAGTTCGGACCGGGGAGCTGTTTTTT.

This clone has a single count. The chain couples TRBV9 to TRBJ2-1; 7 bases match TRBD2. The CDR3 consists of 14 residues. V lost 0 bases to trimming and J lost 5 bases; unmatched junction nucleotides: 2. In germline, CDR1 is SGDLS, CDR2 YYNGEE. The CDR3 nucleotides read TGTGCCAGCAGCGTAGCACTAGCGAACAATGAGCAGTTCTTC. As protein: CASSVALANNEQFF.

The J gene is TRBJ2-5, the V gene TRBV28; no firm D call. The germline CDR1 and CDR2 sequences are MDHEN and SYDVKM. The CDR3 spans 15 residues. V was cut by 1 base and J by 5 bases, with 14 bases left in between. The CDR3 DNA is TGTGCCAGCAGTTTATCCACGGAGAAAATGGAGACCCAGTACTTC. It yields the protein CASSLSTEKMETQYF.

The gene calls are TRBV10-1 and TRBJ2-3, with a weak D call TRBD2 (8 bases). V dropped 5 bases and J dropped 6 bases, with 21 bases sitting between them. The CDR3 is 16 amino acids. Germline V gene lookup returns CDR1 WNHNN and CDR2 SYGVQD (reference sequence). CDR3 DNA: TGCGCCAGCAGTCTCCAGGGGGGGACTAGTGGTGATACGCAGTATTTT. This gives the protein CASSLQGGTSGDTQYF.

The V gene is TRBV10-2, the J gene TRBJ2-7, with D possibly TRBD2 on 6 matching bases. The CDR3 is 13 residues long. Germline CDR1 reads WSHSY; CDR2 reads SAAADI. The V gene lost 8 bases and the J gene lost 2 bases, with 13 bases spanning the gap. The chain's CDR3 is CASQPSEAYEQYF. CDR3 in DNA: TGCGCCAGCCAACCTAGCGAAGCCTACGAGCAGTACTTC.

The rearrangement joins TRBV27 to TRBJ2-7; D is unresolved. Deletions cut 6 bases from V and 4 bases from J, with 19 bases between. The CDR3 totals 15 residues. CDR1 and CDR2 from the germline V gene are MNHEY and SMNVEV (reference sequence). This chain's CDR3 is CASRFAVMGSYEQYF. CDR3 in DNA: TGTGCCAGCAGATTTGCGGTGATGGGTTCTTACGAGCAGTACTTC.

V gene TRBV30 combines with J gene TRBJ2-3, with TRBD2 as a possible D gene (6 bases). Germline CDR1 and CDR2: GTSNPN and SVGIG (reference sequence). The CDR3 is 14 amino acids. V shed 4 bases and J shed 2 bases, with 13 bases lying between them. Here the CDR3 DNA reads TGTGCCTGGACGCCTTGGGACTCCACAGATACGCAGTATTTT. Encoded protein: CAWTPWDSTDTQYF.

The V call is TRBV7-3, the J call TRBJ2-7; TRBD2 aligns across 8 bases. This CDR3 is built from 15 residues. V trimming: 5 bases; J trimming: 2 bases; junction bases outside the gene matches: 8. Germline CDR1 and CDR2: SGHTA and FQGTGA. CDR3 amino acids: CASSPFSGAPYEQYF. The CDR3 DNA reads TGTGCCAGCAGCCCCTTTAGCGGGGCCCCCTACGAGCAGTACTTC.

This clone was seen a few times. This chain links TRBV9 with TRBJ2-5, with 8 bases identical to TRBD1. Germline trimming cut 5 bases from V and 5 bases from J; bases unmatched to any gene: 11. Germline lookup yields CDR1 SGDLS and CDR2 YYNGEE. The CDR3 is made up of 15 amino acids. CDR3 coding DNA: TGTGCCAGCAGTCGCTATACAGGGGGGTATGAGACCCAGTACTTC. This translates into CASSRYTGGYETQYF. Filled out from reference TRBV9 and TRBJ2-5, the complete variable domain reads DSGVTQTPKHLITATGQRVTLRCSPRSGDLSVYWYQQSLDQGLQFLIQYYNGEERAKGNILERFSAQQFPDLHSELNLSSLELGDSALYFCASSRYTGGYETQYFGPGTRLLVL.

This clone was seen only a few times. This sequence joins TRBV7-9 and TRBJ1-1; D is unclear. Looked up from germline, CDR1 is SEHNR and CDR2 is FQNEAQ (reference sequence). Trimming shortened V by 5 bases and J by 2 bases, and 12 bases separated the two germline ends. CDR3 length: 14 residues. CDR3 nucleotide sequence: TGTGCCAGCAGCCGCTTCGGGGTAAACACTGAAGCTTTCTTT. Its protein product is CASSRFGVNTEAFF.

The rearrangement uses TRBV11-2 and TRBJ2-7; D call uncertain. The CDR3 has 15 residues. Between the trimmed V and J ends, which lost 5 bases and 5 bases, there was a span of 19 bases. Germline V gene sequence: CDR1 SGHAT, CDR2 FQNNGV. CDR3 in DNA: TGTGCCAGCAGCAGAGGTAGGATTATTCTTCACGAGCAGTACTTC. Translation: CASSRGRIILHEQYF.

The J gene is TRBJ2-2, the V gene TRBV6-5; D not resolved. Germline V lookup: CDR1 MNHEY, CDR2 SVGAGI. V was pared by 5 bases and J by 1 base, with 11 bases between. The CDR3 is made up of 15 amino acids. The CDR3 sequence: CASSAYPQNTGELFF. CDR3 DNA sequence: TGTGCCAGCAGTGCCTACCCTCAGAACACCGGGGAGCTGTTTTTT.

The chain links TRBV27 to TRBJ1-6; tentative D call: TRBD1 (6 bases). Trimming removed 2 bases from V and 10 bases from J, with 15 bases in between. The germline CDR1 and CDR2 sequences are MNHEY and SMNVEV (reference sequence). This CDR3 has 15 residues. The CDR3: CASSLLQGRDSPLHF. The CDR3 nucleotides read TGTGCCAGCAGTTTACTACAGGGTCGGGACTCACCCCTCCACTTT.

The genes are TRBV11-3 and TRBJ1-1, with a tentative D call TRBD1 (5 bases). Germline V CDR1 and CDR2: SGHNT, YENEEA. The V and J ends lost 8 bases and 0 bases respectively, with 19 bases between them. CDR3 length equals 16 residues. CDR3 in DNA: TGTGCCAGCCCGGGCAGGGTGGGAAGGTTGAACACTGAAGCTTTCTTT. Its translation is CASPGRVGRLNTEAFF.

The sample holds one count of this clone. V is TRBV27 and J is TRBJ2-7, with 10 bases identical to TRBD1. Germline assignment: CDR1 MNHEY and CDR2 SMNVEV (reference sequence). There are 19 residues in the CDR3. The V gene end was trimmed by 5 bases and the J gene end by 3 bases; junction bases not matched to a gene: 19. The CDR3 nucleotides read TGTGCCAGCAGTCCTCGACAGGGGGCCAGACCTCGGGGGTACTACGAGCAGTACTTC. This encodes CASSPRQGARPRGYYEQYF.

This clone showed up just a few times. The chain is built from TRBV29-1 and TRBJ2-7, with 7 bases identical to TRBD1. Germline V lookup: CDR1 SQVTM, CDR2 ANQGSEA. V gave up 4 bases and J gave up 7 bases; unmatched junction bases: 7. This CDR3 comprises 12 residues. CDR3 bases: TGCAGCGTTGGCGCAGGGGGTTGGGAGCAGTACTTC. Its translation: CSVGAGGWEQYF.

The count of this clone is one. V gene TRBV7-3 combines with J gene TRBJ1-2, with TRBD1 identical over 10 bases. The CDR3 loop spans 14 amino acids. Germline V CDR1 and CDR2: SGHTA, FQGTGA. V was pared by 4 bases and J by 7 bases, with 6 bases of the junction left unmatched. Here the CDR3 DNA reads TGTGCCAGCAGCTCCACCGGACAGGGGGGTGGCTACACCTTC. It is translated as CASSSTGQGGGYTF.

The chain carries TRBV7-6 and TRBJ2-2; 8 bases are a match to TRBD2. With V trimmed by 3 bases and J by 3 bases, 3 bases remained unmatched. The CDR3 totals 15 residues. Germline CDR1 is SGHVS and CDR2 is FNYEAQ. CDR3 loop: CASSFSGTDTGELFF. For the CDR3, the DNA is TGTGCCAGCAGCTTTAGCGGGACGGACACCGGGGAGCTGTTTTTT. The full variable domain, its missing parts supplied by reference TRBV7-6 and TRBJ2-2, is GAGVSQSPRYKVTKRGQDVALRCDPISGHVSLYWYRQALGQGPEFLTYFNYEAQQDKSGLPNDRFSAERPEGSISTLTIQRTEQRDSAMYRCASSFSGTDTGELFFGEGSRLTVL.

J is TRBJ1-1 and V is TRBV5-1; maybe TRBD1 (5 bases). Deletions cut 8 bases from V and 5 bases from J, with 28 bases between. Germline CDR1 and CDR2: SGHRS and YFSETQ. CDR3 length: 17 amino acids. The CDR3 sequence: CASRRGGGQPGGTEAFF. CDR3 sequence (DNA): TGCGCCAGTCGGAGGGGTGGAGGGCAACCCGGTGGAACTGAAGCTTTCTTT. Full variable domain (remainder filled in from reference TRBV5-1 and TRBJ1-1): KAGVTQTPRYLIKTRGQQVTLSCSPISGHRSVSWYQQTPGQGLQFLFEYFSETQRNKGNFPGRFSGRQFSNSRSEMNVSTLELGDSALYLCASRRGGGQPGGTEAFFGQGTRLTVV.

This clone was detected only once. The chain employs TRBV7-9 and TRBJ1-1; 10 bases agree with TRBD1. Trimming at V came to 5 bases and at J to 5 bases, leaving 5 bases not matched to a gene. Germline CDR1 is SEHNR and CDR2 is FQNEAQ (reference sequence). This CDR3 comprises 14 residues. The DNA for the CDR3 is TGTGCCAGCAGCGAGGACAGGGGGTGGACTGAAGCTTTCTTT. Amino acid sequence: CASSEDRGWTEAFF.

This clone was found once. The V call is TRBV29-1, the J call TRBJ2-7; D gene unclear. Germline CDR1 reads SQVTM; CDR2 reads ANQGSEA. V was shortened by 8 bases and J by 0 bases, with 11 bases between the two germline ends. The CDR3 totals 12 residues. The CDR3 DNA reads as TGCAGCTACACTACTACCTCCTACGAGCAGTACTTC. Residues: CSYTTTSYEQYF.

The rearrangement joins TRBV11-2 to TRBJ1-3; D ambiguous. Germline V gives CDR1 SGHAT, CDR2 FQNNGV. Trimming cost V 5 bases and J 0 bases, with 11 bases left between them. The CDR3 extends over 15 amino acids. The CDR3 sequence is CASSTTVYSGNTIYF. CDR3 bases: TGTGCCAGCAGCACCACAGTCTACTCTGGAAACACCATATATTTT. The full variable domain, in which reference TRBV11-2 and TRBJ1-3 provide the parts outside the CDR3, is EAGVAQSPRYKIIEKRQSVAFWCNPISGHATLYWYQQILGQGPKLLIQFQNNGVVDDSQLPKDRFSAERLKGVDSTLKIQPAKLEDSAVYLCASSTTVYSGNTIYFGEGSWLTVV.

The V and J genes are TRBV11-1 and TRBJ2-2, with 8 nucleotides matching TRBD1. Germline V gene data show CDR1 as SGHAT and CDR2 as FQDESV (reference sequence). V gave up 5 bases and J gave up 1 base; unmatched junction bases: 3. The CDR3 is made up of 15 amino acids. CDR3 protein: CASSRGTGNTGELFF. The CDR3 DNA sequence: TGTGCCAGCAGCCGCGGGACAGGGAACACCGGGGAGCTGTTTTTT.

The chain couples TRBV7-9 to TRBJ1-3; D is unresolved. The germline gives CDR1 SEHNR, CDR2 FQNEAQ (reference sequence). Trimming pared 4 bases from V and 0 bases from J, leaving 13 bases between. This CDR3 has 16 amino acids. As DNA, the CDR3 is TGTGCCAGCAGCTCCGGTCCGGGGTTCTCTGGAAACACCATATATTTT. It is translated as CASSSGPGFSGNTIYF.

V usage is TRBV18 and J usage is TRBJ1-2, with D unclear. The CDR3 has 13 amino acids. The germline gives CDR1 KGHSH, CDR2 LQKENI. Trimming shortened V by 5 bases and J by 6 bases, and 13 bases separated the two germline ends. Written as DNA, the CDR3 is TGTGCCAGCTCAGGGCGATTAATAGATGGCTACACCTTC. Protein product: CASSGRLIDGYTF. The variable domain in full, with the rest retrieved from reference TRBV18 and TRBJ1-2, is NAGVMQNPRHLVRRRGQEARLRCSPMKGHSHVYWYRQLPEEGLKFMVYLQKENIIDESGMPKERFSAEFPKEGPSILRIQQVVRGDSAAYFCASSGRLIDGYTFGSGTRLTVV.

The J gene is TRBJ1-2, the V gene TRBV5-1; 10 nucleotides line up with TRBD1. With 1 base clipped from V and 6 bases from J, the junction kept 15 bases outside the gene matches. CDR1 is SGHRS, CDR2 YFSETQ, per germline. The CDR3 runs 18 residues. CDR3: CASSLRIVADRGYDGYTF. CDR3 in DNA: TGCGCCAGCAGCTTGAGAATTGTGGCGGACAGGGGGTATGATGGCTACACCTTC.

This chain uses TRBV6-1 with TRBJ1-2; 10 nucleotides line up with TRBD1. CDR3 length equals 13 residues. With 8 bases clipped from V and 3 bases from J, the junction kept 3 bases outside the gene matches. Germline lookup yields CDR1 MNHNS and CDR2 SASEGT. CDR3 sequence (DNA): TGTGCCAGCGATGGACAGGGGGACTATGGCTACACCTTC. It codes for CASDGQGDYGYTF.

This chain links TRBV6-1 with TRBJ2-1, with 13 bases aligning to TRBD2. The CDR3 spans 15 residues. V was pared by 5 bases and J by 10 bases, with 8 bases of the junction left unmatched. In germline, CDR1 is MNHNS, CDR2 SASEGT. The CDR3 nucleotides read TGTGCCAGCAGTACCGGGACTAGCGGGATCCAGGAGCAGTTCTTC. This translates into CASSTGTSGIQEQFF.